One sample yielded the 9 T cell receptor beta chains listed below, sequenced in a study of Ad26.COV2.S vaccination and SARS-CoV-2 variants. The repertoire was sequenced with immunoSEQ multiplex PCR; TCRdb's copy has only in-frame clones and lacks some. The table shows some 640,000 clones, with 70% to 90% occurring only once. Described treatment: about 20 received Ad26.COV2.S at low or high dose, single or two shots; roughly 5 received placebo; per-sample allocation not given. Day 63 following the first vaccine or placebo injection was when the samples were taken. This specimen was peripheral blood, taken in a trial of Ad26.COV2.S vaccine versus placebo. These TCRs come from a person aged 18-60 years who received the Ad26.COV2.S COVID-19 vaccine or a placebo.

This chain joins TRBV6-5 and TRBJ2-5; TRBD2 agrees at 10 bases. This CDR3 region has 13 residues. V lost 5 bases to trimming and J lost 6 bases; unmatched junction nucleotides: 3. Germline V gene data show CDR1 as MNHEY and CDR2 as SVGAGI. CDR3: CASSSGGAQTQYF. CDR3 in DNA: TGTGCCAGCAGTAGCGGGGGGGCTCAGACCCAGTACTTC.

This rearrangement joins TRBV14 to TRBJ2-2; perhaps TRBD2 as D (5 bases). Trimming removed 5 bases at V and 6 bases at J, with 19 bases between. Germline CDR1 reads SGHDN; CDR2 reads FVKESK. The CDR3 has 16 amino acids. The CDR3 DNA is TGTGCCAGCAGCAAGCGGACCTCTTCGGCCCCCGGGGAGCTGTTTTTT. Encoded protein: CASSKRTSSAPGELFF.

The chain employs TRBV7-2 and TRBJ2-1; D is uncertain. CDR1 is SGHTA, CDR2 FQGNSA, per germline. This CDR3 comprises 17 residues. V lost 1 base to trimming and J lost 1 base, with 14 bases between them. The CDR3 here is CASSLVGGGSSYNEQFF. As DNA, the CDR3 is TGTGCCAGCAGCTTAGTTGGCGGTGGATCGTCCTACAATGAGCAGTTCTTC.

V is TRBV19 and J is TRBJ2-7; D is possibly TRBD1 or TRBD2 (6 bases each). This CDR3 spans 15 amino acids. The V and J ends lost 5 bases and 2 bases respectively, with 16 bases between them. Looked up from germline, CDR1 is LNHDA and CDR2 is SQIVND (reference sequence). The CDR3 nucleotides read TGTGCCAGTAGTCCGGGGGTAGGGGGAGCCTACGAGCAGTACTTC. Protein sequence: CASSPGVGGAYEQYF.

This rearrangement joins TRBV10-3 to TRBJ1-5, with 11 positions matching TRBD1. Trimming took 4 bases from V and 3 from J; bases not matched to a gene: 5. Per the germline V gene, CDR1 is ENHRY and CDR2 is SYGVKD. The CDR3 is 16 residues long. The CDR3 DNA is TGTGCCATCAGTGGGGGGACAGGGGGGTACAATCAGCCCCAGCATTTT. It specifies CAISGGTGGYNQPQHF.

J is TRBJ1-5 and V is TRBV10-3, with TRBD1 matching over 8 bases. The ends lost 8 bases at V and 6 bases at J; junction bases unmatched: 9. The germline V gene encodes CDR1 ENHRY and CDR2 SYGVKD. The CDR3 loop spans 14 amino acids. Written as DNA, the CDR3 is TGTGCCATCGCGAAGGACAGGGAGGCTCAGCCCCAGCATTTT. Translating it yields CAIAKDREAQPQHF.

The rearrangement links TRBV7-9 to TRBJ2-5; 8 positions agree with TRBD2. CDR1 SEHNR and CDR2 FQNEAQ come from the germline V gene (reference sequence). The junction had 7 bases not matched to a gene; V was cut back by 3 bases and J by 4 bases. The length of the CDR3 is 15 residues. The CDR3 reads CASSFTSGPPETQYF. CDR3 nucleotide sequence: TGTGCCAGCAGCTTCACTAGCGGCCCCCCAGAGACCCAGTACTTC.

This sequence joins TRBV11-1 and TRBJ1-1, with unresolved D. The CDR3 spans 14 residues. Germline CDR1 and CDR2: SGHAT and FQDESV (reference sequence). V gave up 4 bases and J gave up 3 bases, with 12 bases separating them. The CDR3 region has the DNA TGTGCCAGCAGCTGGCACCGCGAGGACACTGAAGCTTTCTTT. It yields the protein CASSWHREDTEAFF. The variable domain in full, with the rest retrieved from reference TRBV11-1 and TRBJ1-1, is EAEVAQSPRYKITEKSQAVAFWCDPISGHATLYWYRQILGQGPELLVQFQDESVVDDSQLPKDRFSAERLKGVDSTLKIQPAELGDSAMYLCASSWHREDTEAFFGQGTRLTVV.

The rearrangement joins TRBV10-2 to TRBJ1-5, with D possibly matching TRBD1 (5 bases). Germline lookup yields CDR1 WSHSY and CDR2 SAAADI. This CDR3 is built from 14 residues. Trimming left V 4 bases short and J 1 base short, with 8 bases between. CDR3 protein: CASSAGGSNQPQHF. CDR3 bases: TGCGCCAGCAGTGCTGGGGGGAGCAATCAGCCCCAGCATTTT.